Listed below are T cell receptor beta chains from one sample, sequenced in a study of T cell responses to AZD1222 COVID-19 vaccine. Measured with immunoSEQ multiplex PCR; TCRdb has only the in-frame clones, and not every one. The profile shows some 100,000 clones, around 90% of them singletons. This material consisted of peripheral blood, taken on day 0 of AZD1222 vaccination. The receptors here all came from an adult in good health. CDR3s include the opening cysteine and the closing phenylalanine or tryptophan. The order of the fields is CDR3 protein, J gene, V gene.

cdr3_aa: CASSLVTSGGATDTQYF
j_call: TRBJ2-3
v_call: TRBV7-9

cdr3_aa: CASSFLRVINTEAFF
j_call: TRBJ1-1
v_call: TRBV13

cdr3_aa: CASSPLGQGNYGYTF
j_call: TRBJ1-2
v_call: TRBV2

cdr3_aa: CASSQGTMAPAFF
j_call: TRBJ1-1
v_call: TRBV4-1

cdr3_aa: CASSGGQQETQYF
j_call: TRBJ2-5
v_call: TRBV19

cdr3_aa: CASRPSQGTVNTEAFF
j_call: TRBJ1-1
v_call: TRBV27

cdr3_aa: CARPTWGSLTEAFF
j_call: TRBJ1-1
v_call: TRBV23-1

cdr3_aa: CASSQDGGFGFF
j_call: TRBJ2-1
v_call: TRBV3-1/TRBV3-2

cdr3_aa: CASSPPVTVYTQYF
j_call: TRBJ2-3
v_call: TRBV18

cdr3_aa: CATSRGLPEVGELFF
j_call: TRBJ2-2
v_call: TRBV15

cdr3_aa: CASSLSNRVDYSYEQYF
j_call: TRBJ2-7
v_call: TRBV28

cdr3_aa: CASARGYSTEAFF
j_call: TRBJ1-1
v_call: TRBV11-2

cdr3_aa: CASSYLSGSGILDTQYF
j_call: TRBJ2-3
v_call: TRBV6-2/TRBV6-3

cdr3_aa: CASAGPGEKLFF
j_call: TRBJ1-4
v_call: TRBV14

cdr3_aa: CASSEVGRAYEQYF
j_call: TRBJ2-7
v_call: TRBV6-1

cdr3_aa: CASSQERGGQNNEQFF
j_call: TRBJ2-1
v_call: TRBV4-1

cdr3_aa: CASSPAGQPRNTIYF
j_call: TRBJ1-3
v_call: TRBV6-2/TRBV6-3

cdr3_aa: CASRPTSGSPGELFF
j_call: TRBJ2-2
v_call: TRBV27

cdr3_aa: CASSAQGTISNQPQHF
j_call: TRBJ1-5
v_call: TRBV18

cdr3_aa: CSVGGGNYGYTF
j_call: TRBJ1-2
v_call: TRBV29-1

cdr3_aa: CSGTLNTEAFF
j_call: TRBJ1-1
v_call: TRBV29-1

cdr3_aa: CASSAPGVPHEQFF
j_call: TRBJ2-1
v_call: TRBV7-3

cdr3_aa: CASSPVVGGGTDTQYF
j_call: TRBJ2-3
v_call: TRBV5-1

cdr3_aa: CASSKDYHSYNEQFF
j_call: TRBJ2-1
v_call: TRBV6-4

cdr3_aa: CASSPWGGHEKLFF
j_call: TRBJ1-4
v_call: TRBV4-2

cdr3_aa: CASSFREGGDTQYF
j_call: TRBJ2-3
v_call: TRBV6-5

cdr3_aa: CATSDPGTGGSSIMNTEAFF
j_call: TRBJ1-1
v_call: TRBV24-1

cdr3_aa: CASGLVTGVISYGYTF
j_call: TRBJ1-2
v_call: TRBV12-5

cdr3_aa: CASSEGLGLSYEQYF
j_call: TRBJ2-7
v_call: TRBV6-1

cdr3_aa: CASSYGGRGDTEAFF
j_call: TRBJ1-1
v_call: TRBV6-5

cdr3_aa: CASSQGAGSRGTEAFF
j_call: TRBJ1-1
v_call: TRBV4-1